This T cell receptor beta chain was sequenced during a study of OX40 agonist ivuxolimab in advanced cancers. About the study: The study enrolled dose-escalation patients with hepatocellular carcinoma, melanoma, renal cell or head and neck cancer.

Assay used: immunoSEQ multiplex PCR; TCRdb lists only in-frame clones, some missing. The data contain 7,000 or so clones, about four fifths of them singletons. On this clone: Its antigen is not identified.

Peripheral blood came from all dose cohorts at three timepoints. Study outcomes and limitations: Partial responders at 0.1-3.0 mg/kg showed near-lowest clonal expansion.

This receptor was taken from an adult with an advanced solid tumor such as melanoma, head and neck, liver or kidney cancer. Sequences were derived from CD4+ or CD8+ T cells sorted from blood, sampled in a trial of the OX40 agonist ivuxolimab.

The CDR3 region is CASSPTGGVLNSGANVLTF. The CDR3 bases are TGTGCCAGCAGCCCGACAGGGGGCGTTTTAAACTCTGGGGCCAACGTCCTGACTTTC. The chain uses TRBV5-5 and TRBJ2-6, with 10 bases aligning to TRBD1. The V and J ends lost 4 bases and 0 bases, in that order; junction bases with no gene match: 10. The CDR3 is 19 residues long. CDR1 and CDR2 (germline): SGHKS, YYEKEE (reference sequence).